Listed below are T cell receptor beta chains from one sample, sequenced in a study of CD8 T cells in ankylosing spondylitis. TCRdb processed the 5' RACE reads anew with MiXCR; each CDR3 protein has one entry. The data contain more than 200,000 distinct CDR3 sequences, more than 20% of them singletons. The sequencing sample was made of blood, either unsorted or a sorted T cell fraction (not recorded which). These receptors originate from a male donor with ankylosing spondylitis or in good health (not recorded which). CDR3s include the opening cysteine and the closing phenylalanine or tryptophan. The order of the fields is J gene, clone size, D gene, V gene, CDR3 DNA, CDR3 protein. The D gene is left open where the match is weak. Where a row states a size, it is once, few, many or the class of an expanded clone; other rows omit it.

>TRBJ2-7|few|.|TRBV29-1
TGCAGCGTTTACGGCAGGACCTACGAGCAGTACTTC
CSVYGRTYEQYF
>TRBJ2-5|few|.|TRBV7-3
TGTGCCAGCAGCCTCATTAACGGGGGCCAAGAGACCCAGTACTTC
CASSLINGGQETQYF
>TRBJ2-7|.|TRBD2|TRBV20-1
TGCAGTGCTTGGGGACTAGCGGGAACCTACGAGCAGTACTTC
CSAWGLAGTYEQYF
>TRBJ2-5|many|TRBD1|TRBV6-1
TGTGCCAGCAGTACAAACGGGACAGCGCCCAAGTTGGGTGAAGAGACCCAGTACTTC
CASSTNGTAPKLGEETQYF
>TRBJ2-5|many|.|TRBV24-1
TGTGCCACCAGTGATCCAGAGCCTGGGGGCACGGAGACCCAGTACTTC
CATSDPEPGGTETQYF
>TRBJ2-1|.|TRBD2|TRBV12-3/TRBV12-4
TGTGCCAGCAGCCCCTCCTTGCGGGGGAATGAGCAGTTCTTC
CASSPSLRGNEQFF
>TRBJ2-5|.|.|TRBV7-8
TGTGCCAGCAGCCTGGTAAACCTGGGGGAGACCCAGTACTTC
CASSLVNLGETQYF
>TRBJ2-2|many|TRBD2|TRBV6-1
TGTGCCAGCACGCCGGGGGGACTCGCGAACACCGGGGAGCTGTTTTTT
CASTPGGLANTGELFF
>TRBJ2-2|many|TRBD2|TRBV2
TGTGCCAGCATGAGCGGGGGGAACACCGGGGAGCTGTTTTTT
CASMSGGNTGELFF
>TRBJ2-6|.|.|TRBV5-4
TGTGCCAGCAGCTGGGGCTCCGGGACAAAGGGCTCTGGGGCCAACGTCCTGACTTTC
CASSWGSGTKGSGANVLTF
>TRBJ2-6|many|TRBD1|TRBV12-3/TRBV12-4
TGTGCCAGCAGTTTCGGACAGGGGTCGGGGGCCAACGTCCTGACTTTC
CASSFGQGSGANVLTF
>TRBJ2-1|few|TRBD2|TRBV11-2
TGTGCCAGCAGCTTAGGACTAGCGGGGGGTCAGAGCTCCTACAATGAGCAGTTCTTC
CASSLGLAGGQSSYNEQFF
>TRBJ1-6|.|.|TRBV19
TGTGCCAGTAGTATTTGGGGGTCGAGGAATTCACCCCTCCACTTT
CASSIWGSRNSPLHF
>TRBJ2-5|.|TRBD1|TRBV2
TGTGCCAGTAGAGGGGACAGACAAGAGACCCAGTACTTC
CASRGDRQETQYF
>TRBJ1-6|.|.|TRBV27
TGTGCCAGCAGTATCCAAGTCTATAGTTCACCCCTCCACTTT
CASSIQVYSSPLHF